This T cell receptor (beta chain) was captured in a study of blood T cell repertoires in COVID-19 (dated by TCRdb to 2019 to 2021). Describing the broader study: Samples covering the acute and convalescent phases of COVID-19 were provided by collaborators in the United States, Italy and Spain. The prospective study material was composed of cDNA or gDNA derived from T cells, B-cell-depleted T cells, or PBMCs. The dataset comprised deeply sampled blood TCRbeta repertoires from subjects exposed to, actively infected with, or recovered from COVID-19. A freely available public database, intended as a resource for researchers studying the immune response to SARS-CoV-2, is where the repertoires were released. The samples were drawn from the first 160 participants of the ongoing ImmuneRACE study and from roughly 1,300 subjects provided by 6 global collaborators. A de-identified subject ID, COVID-19 status, age in years and sex were almost always included in the sample metadata. Where HLA class I and class II types were available, the types were taken from metadata supplied by the sample provider, not from assay-based typing. Paper-wide results and their limitations: The quantity of clinical and demographic metadata differed by source and by participant and was supplied without curation.

TCRbeta CDR3 regions were amplified from genomic DNA by means of the immunoSEQ Assay, a bias-controlled multiplex PCR. The authors processed their data as follows. Within the assay, amplification of reference gene primers was used to estimate how many nucleated cells each sample contained. Sequence reads were collapsed and filtered to measure the absolute abundance of every unique TCRbeta CDR3 rearrangement. For each sample, productive Simpson clonality was calculated as the square root of Simpson's diversity index over productive rearrangements. Not all clones reach the TCRdb copy of this immuneACCESS table, which keeps in-frame sequences only. Checked studies attribute under half of the gap to unresolved V genes and leave the rest unexplained. The V and J calls and clone size come from that table; D and trimming were worked out from the DNA. The sample data list about 85,000 clones, and approximately 79% of these were observed just once. Of the sample, approximately 10% falls within the top ten clones.

Here V drops 3 bases and J drops 5 bases, and the junction holds 3 bases not matched to any gene. CDR1 and CDR2, per the germline V gene, are SNHLY and FYNNEI. Inclusive of the bounding cysteine and phenylalanine, the CDR3 is 14 residues long. This entry keeps only the CDR3 DNA: 42 bases, framed from base 1. As regards this clone: Its antigen target is currently unknown. The sample holds no much larger clone one base away, and base qualities are not on file.

Collaborating institutions collected whole blood in K2EDTA tubes following their own protocols. For TCRbeta analysis, collaborator samples were shipped as frozen whole blood, as isolated PBMCs, or as DNA extracted from either sample type. This sequence uses TRBV2 and TRBJ1-1; 10 bases in the middle match TRBD1. Sample: peripheral blood. The origin of this receptor is a man between 65 and 85 years old with acute or convalescent COVID-19. The DNA sequence follows: TGTGCCAGCAGTGAGAGGACAGGGGGAACTGAAGCTTTCTTT. Translated, this is CASSERTGGTEAFF.